A single sample gave rise to the 5 T cell receptor beta chains below, sequenced in a study of blood T cells in healthy people across ages. Primers used in a second PCR of roughly 7 to 11 cycles were a sample-barcoded 5' primer and a J-beta primer mix. MiXCR, applied by TCRdb to the 5' RACE reads, yields one record per CDR3 protein. Of 1,500,000 or so distinct CDR3 sequences in the sample, roughly 60% were seen once. Sequenced input: blood. Every receptor here comes from a young man in good health.

Notes on this clonotype: A read error may explain this, as a much larger clone is one base away. The chain joins TRBV5-1 to TRBJ2-7, with D possibly matching TRBD2 (5 bases). The V gene's germline CDR1 is SGHRS and CDR2 YFSETQ. Trimming pared 5 bases from V and 4 bases from J, leaving 13 bases between. The CDR3 runs to 13 residues. This CDR3 reads CASSAGVVYEQYF. As DNA, the CDR3 is TGCGCCAGCAGTGCCGGGGTGGTATACGAGCAGTACTTC.

The chain is built from TRBV6-1 and TRBJ2-3; 10 bases align to TRBD1. CDR1 MNHNS and CDR2 SASEGT come from the germline V gene. The CDR3 sequence is 16 residues long. V shed 2 bases, J shed 2 bases, and the junction held 4 bases outside the gene matches. This CDR3 is CASSEQDRGYTDTQYF. CDR3 DNA sequence: TGTGCCAGCAGTGAACAGGACAGGGGGTACACAGATACGCAGTATTTT.

This clonotype was counted many times. The chain employs TRBV7-9 and TRBJ2-5; D is possibly TRBD2 (6 bases). The CDR3 extends over 13 amino acids. V lost 3 bases, J lost 5 bases, and 10 bases lay in between. The germline gives CDR1 SEHNR, CDR2 FQNEAQ (reference sequence). The CDR3 spells CASSLGGSETQYF. CDR3 coding DNA: TGTGCCAGCAGCTTGGGGGGTAGTGAGACCCAGTACTTC.

The V gene is TRBV12-3 or TRBV12-4, the J gene TRBJ1-2, with D tentatively TRBD1 (5 bases). The CDR3 totals 11 residues. The germline V and J ends were trimmed by 6 bases and 8 bases, with 10 bases remaining between them. The CDR3 protein is CASRQKGGYTF. In DNA, the CDR3 is TGTGCCAGCAGACAAAAGGGGGGCTACACCTTC.

V gene TRBV5-1 combines with J gene TRBJ2-1, with 14 bases that match TRBD2. This CDR3 has 17 amino acids. V shed 4 bases, J shed 9 bases, and the junction held 12 bases outside the gene matches. Looked up from germline, CDR1 is SGHRS and CDR2 is YFSETQ. As DNA, the CDR3 is TGCGCCAGCAGCATATCGACTAGCGGGGGGGCCTTTGGTGAGCAGTTCTTC. Translated, it gives CASSISTSGGAFGEQFF.